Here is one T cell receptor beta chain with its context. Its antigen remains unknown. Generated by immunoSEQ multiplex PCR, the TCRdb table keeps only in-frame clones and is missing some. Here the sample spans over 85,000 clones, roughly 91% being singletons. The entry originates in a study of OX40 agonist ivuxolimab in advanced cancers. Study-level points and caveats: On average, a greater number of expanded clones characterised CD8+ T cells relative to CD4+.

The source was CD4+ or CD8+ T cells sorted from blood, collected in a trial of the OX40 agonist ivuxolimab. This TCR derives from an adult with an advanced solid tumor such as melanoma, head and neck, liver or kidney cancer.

CDR3 in DNA: TGTGCCAGCAGGAGACCGGGACTAGCGGGAGGGGAGCAGTACTTC. It yields the protein CASRRPGLAGGEQYF. V usage is TRBV28 and J usage is TRBJ2-7; 16 nucleotides align to TRBD2. Unmatched junction bases numbered 6, after V lost 6 bases and J lost 7 bases. Looked up from germline, CDR1 is MDHEN and CDR2 is SYDVKM. This CDR3 spans 15 amino acids.